These T cell receptor beta chains were read from a single sample in a study of T cell repertoires in cytomegalovirus infection. Their antigen targets remain unknown. A single record per CDR3 protein comes from TCRdb applying MiXCR to the reads. The table lists around 430,000 distinct CDR3 sequences, roughly 46% of them singletons. The sample in question was cultured PBMCs, obtained from culture after CMV antigen stimulation. Receptor source: a human donor in good health (CMV status not recorded). Some clones in this sample may be carry-over from other donors' samples. Each CDR3 is given with its conserved first and last residue. A D gene is named only where the DNA matches it firmly. Some rows mark clone size as missing; the rest say once, few, many or name a class of expanded clone.

DNA | CDR3 | V | D | J | size
TGTGCCAGCAGCTCAAACTCAAAAGTACAGGAGAGAGGCTCCTACGAGCAGTACTTC | CASSSNSKVQERGSYEQYF | TRBV7-2 | - | TRBJ2-7 | -
TGTGCCAGCAGTCATCGACAGGGGGCCCAAGGTGAGCAGTTCTTC | CASSHRQGAQGEQFF | TRBV27 | TRBD1 | TRBJ2-1 | -
TGTGCCAGCAGCTTGGTGTGGGGGGGCCGCGATACGCAGTATTTT | CASSLVWGGRDTQYF | TRBV5-6 | - | TRBJ2-3 | -
TGTGCCAGCAGAACAGGGAGTAATTCACCCCTCCACTTT | CASRTGSNSPLHF | TRBV27 | - | TRBJ1-6 | -
TGTGCCAGCAGCTATACAGGGGGCAGTCAGCCCCAGCATTTT | CASSYTGGSQPQHF | TRBV7-2 | TRBD1 | TRBJ1-5 | -
TGTGCCAGCAGTTTAGCTGGCACCCCGGAGACCCAGTACTTC | CASSLAGTPETQYF | TRBV12-3/TRBV12-4 | - | TRBJ2-5 | -
TGTGCCAGCAGCTTAGCGTTCCAGGCGGGAGATCCCGGACAGTACTTC | CASSLAFQAGDPGQYF | TRBV11-2 | TRBD2 | TRBJ2-7 | few
TGTGCCATTACAGGGCAATACAATCAGCCCCAGCATTTT | CAITGQYNQPQHF | TRBV10-3 | - | TRBJ1-5 | -
TGTGCCAGTAGTAGCCTGATAGCGGGGAGCTCCTACAATGAGCAGTTCTTC | CASSSLIAGSSYNEQFF | TRBV19 | TRBD2 | TRBJ2-1 | few
TGTGCCAGCAGCTTCTCAGGGACAGGGGGCTCCGAGCAGTACTTC | CASSFSGTGGSEQYF | TRBV11-2 | TRBD1 | TRBJ2-7 | -